One and the same sample provided the 22 T cell receptor beta chains below, sequenced in a study of follicular helper T cells after annual influenza vaccination. TCRdb's table, derived via immunoSEQ multiplex PCR, lists solely in-frame clones and lacks some. Here the sample spans fewer than 9,000 clones, about 88% being singletons. Time point in this sample: 2015-2016 season, 7 days after influenza vaccination. Source: CXCR5+ CD38- circulating T follicular helper cells from blood, taken 7 days after influenza vaccination. Specified subset: circulating Tfh, non-naive CD4+CXCR5+PD-1+ (ICOS+CD38+ or ICOS-CD38-). These receptors came from an adult who received the influenza vaccine.

The chain joins TRBV9 to TRBJ2-7; no clear D gene. Germline V CDR1 and CDR2: SGDLS, YYNGEE. V was clipped by 3 bases and J by 2 bases, with 15 bases between them. The length of the CDR3 is 15 residues. CDR3 sequence reads: CASSADARPTYEQYF. The CDR3 nucleotides read TGTGCCAGCAGCGCGGACGCCAGGCCGACCTACGAGCAGTACTTC.

This chain links TRBV28 with TRBJ1-2; D not certain. The V end was cut by 6 bases, the J end by 2 bases, with 16 bases between. The germline CDR1 and CDR2 sequences are MDHEN and SYDVKM. This CDR3 contains 15 residues. The CDR3 is CASSRALVSNYGYTF. CDR3 nucleotide sequence: TGTGCCAGCAGCCGCGCCCTCGTTTCAAACTATGGCTACACCTTC.

CDR3 nucleotide sequence: TGTGCCAGCAGCCAGCCCGGGACTAGCTTCCAAGAGACCCAGTACTTC. Translation gives CASSQPGTSFQETQYF. The rearrangement links TRBV7-9 to TRBJ2-5; 9 nucleotides line up with TRBD2. Losses at the gene ends were 5 bases for V and 1 base for J; bases not matched to a gene: 8. Looked up from germline, CDR1 is SEHNR and CDR2 is FQNEAQ (reference sequence). The CDR3 contains 16 residues.

The chain couples TRBV7-8 to TRBJ2-3; 10 bases are shared with TRBD2. The trim removed 5 bases at V and 0 bases at J, leaving 8 bases unmatched. The CDR3 consists of 17 residues. Germline assignment: CDR1 SGHVS and CDR2 FQNEAQ. CDR3 loop: CASSPSASGRSTDTQYF. CDR3 nucleotides: TGTGCCAGCAGCCCCTCGGCTAGCGGGAGAAGCACAGATACGCAGTATTTT.

V gene TRBV19 combines with J gene TRBJ2-5; D is possibly TRBD2 (6 bases). The V gene's germline CDR1 is LNHDA and CDR2 SQIVND (reference sequence). Trimming took off 5 bases at V and 2 bases at J, with 12 bases between the two ends. This CDR3 comprises 14 residues. DNA for the CDR3: TGTGCCAGTAGTGACGGAGGGCCTCAAGAGACCCAGTACTTC. Its translation: CASSDGGPQETQYF.

In its sample, this clone was seen once. The V and J genes are TRBV6-5 and TRBJ2-5; no clear D gene. Germline CDR1 MNHEY, CDR2 SVGAGI. The ends were cut back, 0 bases at V and 2 bases at J, with 7 bases in the middle. CDR3 length: 14 amino acids. Written as DNA, the CDR3 is TGTGCCAGCAGTTACTCAGATCTACAAGAGACCCAGTACTTC. Encoded protein: CASSYSDLQETQYF.

The chain couples TRBV6-4 to TRBJ2-5, with 10 positions matching TRBD2. The CDR3 spans 20 residues. Trimming at V came to 1 base and at J to 4 bases, leaving 18 bases not matched to a gene. CDR1 is MRHNA and CDR2 is SNTAGT in the germline V gene. CDR3 loop: CASSDFFYAHLAGVGETQYF. CDR3 coding DNA: TGTGCCAGCAGTGACTTCTTCTACGCCCACCTAGCGGGAGTCGGAGAGACCCAGTACTTC.

The V and J genes are TRBV5-1 and TRBJ2-5; D is unclear. Germline values: CDR1 SGHRS, CDR2 YFSETQ. This CDR3 spans 14 amino acids. V lost 6 bases and J 5 bases, leaving 17 bases between the germline ends. The CDR3 nucleotides read TGCGCCAGCAAGGTCGACGGTCGCCAGGAGACCCAGTACTTC. This gives the protein CASKVDGRQETQYF.

The V and J genes are TRBV5-8 and TRBJ1-2; TRBD1 matches 8 bases. Trimming cost V 4 bases and J 5 bases; bases outside gene matches: 1. CDR3 size: 12 residues. Germline CDR1 reads SGHTS; CDR2 reads YDEGEE. The CDR3 bases are TGTGCCAGCAGCCGACAGGGGTATGGCTACACCTTC. Translated: CASSRQGYGYTF.

The V call is TRBV18, the J call TRBJ1-5; D call uncertain. CDR1 KGHSH and CDR2 LQKENI come from the germline V gene. V was cut by 2 bases and J by 6 bases, with 11 bases left in between. The CDR3 is 14 amino acids. The CDR3 bases are TGTGCCAGCTCACCAGAGTTCCGTAGTCAGCCCCAGCATTTT. Residues: CASSPEFRSQPQHF. Based on the CDR3 plus reference TRBV18 and TRBJ1-5, the full variable domain is NAGVMQNPRHLVRRRGQEARLRCSPMKGHSHVYWYRQLPEEGLKFMVYLQKENIIDESGMPKERFSAEFPKEGPSILRIQQVVRGDSAAYFCASSPEFRSQPQHFGDGTRLSIL.

The chain combines TRBV28 with TRBJ1-1; the D gene is possibly TRBD1 (5 bases). From germline, CDR1 is MDHEN and CDR2 SYDVKM. This CDR3 spans 12 amino acids. Between the trimmed V and J ends, which lost 5 bases and 7 bases, there was a span of 11 bases. The CDR3 is CASSPGTFEAFF. In DNA form, the CDR3 reads TGTGCCAGCAGTCCCGGGACGTTTGAAGCTTTCTTT.

Regarding this clone: The junction differs from germline at one of its ends, possibly a read error. The J gene is TRBJ2-3, the V gene TRBV2; tentatively, D is TRBD2 (5 bases). CDR1 and CDR2 (germline): SNHLY, FYNNEI. CDR3 length: 14 amino acids. CDR3 bases: TGTGCCAGCGGTGATAGCGCCCGGACAGATACGCAGTATTTT. This gives the protein CASGDSARTDTQYF.

Here the CDR3 DNA reads TGTGCCAGCAGTTCTGCTGGGAATGAGCAGTTCTTC. Translating it yields CASSSAGNEQFF. V is TRBV27 and J is TRBJ2-1; no clear D gene. Trimming took off 4 bases at V and 7 bases at J, with 8 bases between the two ends. The germline gives CDR1 MNHEY, CDR2 SMNVEV (reference sequence). The CDR3 is made up of 12 amino acids.

CDR3 in amino acids: CASSRTRGYEQFF. CDR3 coding DNA: TGTGCCAGCAGCAGAACTAGAGGATATGAGCAGTTCTTC. The chain carries TRBV9 and TRBJ2-1, with D possibly TRBD2 on 5 matching bases. Trimming took off 4 bases at V and 8 bases at J, with 13 bases between the two ends. From germline, CDR1 is SGDLS and CDR2 YYNGEE. This CDR3 comprises 13 residues. The full variable domain, its missing parts supplied by reference TRBV9 and TRBJ2-1, is DSGVTQTPKHLITATGQRVTLRCSPRSGDLSVYWYQQSLDQGLQFLIQYYNGEERAKGNILERFSAQQFPDLHSELNLSSLELGDSALYFCASSRTRGYEQFFGPGTRLTVL.

The chain combines TRBV11-3 with TRBJ2-5; 9 nucleotides agree with TRBD1. Trimming took 5 bases from V and 5 from J; bases not matched to a gene: 9. CDR1 SGHNT and CDR2 YENEEA come from the germline V gene. There are 15 residues in the CDR3. CDR3 nucleotides: TGTGCCAGCAGCCGACGGACAGGGGACCGGGAGACCCAGTACTTC. Translation gives CASSRRTGDRETQYF.

This rearrangement joins TRBV5-1 to TRBJ2-7, with D perhaps TRBD2 (6 bases). Trimming shortened V by 2 bases and J by 5 bases, and 14 bases separated the two germline ends. CDR3 size: 14 residues. CDR1 and CDR2 from the germline V gene are SGHRS and YFSETQ. The DNA of the CDR3 is TGCGCCAGCAGCTTCCAGGGACGCGGGGACGAGCAGTACTTC. Amino acid sequence: CASSFQGRGDEQYF. Supplemented by reference TRBV5-1 and TRBJ2-7, the full variable domain reads KAGVTQTPRYLIKTRGQQVTLSCSPISGHRSVSWYQQTPGQGLQFLFEYFSETQRNKGNFPGRFSGRQFSNSRSEMNVSTLELGDSALYLCASSFQGRGDEQYFGPGTRLTVT.

This chain links TRBV5-3 with TRBJ2-7; 8 bases align to TRBD1. TRBV5-3 is flagged as an ORF with uncertain function. J was trimmed by 4 bases and V by 4 bases; bases with no gene match: 10. This CDR3 has 15 amino acids. CDR3 amino acids: CARSGRDRIIYEQYF. The CDR3, as DNA: TGTGCCAGAAGCGGTAGGGACAGGATTATATACGAGCAGTACTTC.

The rearrangement uses TRBV5-1 and TRBJ2-3; D uncertain. Looked up from germline, CDR1 is SGHRS and CDR2 is YFSETQ. Deletions cut 7 bases from V and 0 bases from J, with 9 bases between. The CDR3 loop spans 13 amino acids. The CDR3 loop reads CASAVGSTDTQYF. The CDR3 coding sequence is TGCGCCAGCGCAGTGGGGAGCACAGATACGCAGTATTTT.

Only one count was recorded for this clone. This sequence joins TRBV11-3 and TRBJ2-5, with 8 positions matching TRBD1. Trimming at V came to 4 bases and at J to 0 bases, leaving 4 bases not matched to a gene. This CDR3 spans 15 amino acids. Per the germline V gene, CDR1 is SGHNT and CDR2 is YENEEA. The CDR3 nucleotides read TGTGCCAGCAGCTCCGGGACAGGCTACCAAGAGACCCAGTACTTC. As protein: CASSSGTGYQETQYF.

V and J are TRBV6-1 and TRBJ1-1, with D possibly matching TRBD1 (6 bases). CDR1 and CDR2 (germline): MNHNS, SASEGT. The CDR3 consists of 15 residues. Trimming removed 7 bases from V and 4 bases from J, with 19 bases in between. The CDR3 sequence is CASNARWGAGTEAFF. In nucleotides, the CDR3 is TGTGCCAGCAACGCACGCTGGGGGGCTGGCACTGAAGCTTTCTTT.

The chain carries TRBV5-1 and TRBJ2-2, with D possibly matching TRBD1 (6 bases). The germline V and J ends were trimmed by 4 bases and 4 bases, with 20 bases remaining between them. The CDR3 has 17 residues. Germline V gene lookup returns CDR1 SGHRS and CDR2 YFSETQ. In DNA form, the CDR3 reads TGCGCCAGCAGCCCTGGGACACCCGACGAGTTCACCGGGGAGCTGTTTTTT. Translated, it gives CASSPGTPDEFTGELFF.

This clone was observed once. The V and J genes are TRBV28 and TRBJ2-1; 10 bases map to TRBD2. V was clipped by 8 bases and J by 6 bases; unmatched bases: 7. The germline V gene has CDR1 MDHEN and CDR2 SYDVKM. This CDR3 is 14 amino acids long. In nucleotides, the CDR3 is TGTGCCAGCGCGGCCCCTAGCGGGAGCAATGAGCAGTTCTTC. The encoded protein is CASAAPSGSNEQFF. Complete variable domain (other parts from reference TRBV28 and TRBJ2-1): DVKVTQSSRYLVKRTGEKVFLECVQDMDHENMFWYRQDPGLGLRLIYFSYDVKMKEKGDIPEGYSVSREKKERFSLILESASTNQTSMYLCASAAPSGSNEQFFGPGTRLTVL.